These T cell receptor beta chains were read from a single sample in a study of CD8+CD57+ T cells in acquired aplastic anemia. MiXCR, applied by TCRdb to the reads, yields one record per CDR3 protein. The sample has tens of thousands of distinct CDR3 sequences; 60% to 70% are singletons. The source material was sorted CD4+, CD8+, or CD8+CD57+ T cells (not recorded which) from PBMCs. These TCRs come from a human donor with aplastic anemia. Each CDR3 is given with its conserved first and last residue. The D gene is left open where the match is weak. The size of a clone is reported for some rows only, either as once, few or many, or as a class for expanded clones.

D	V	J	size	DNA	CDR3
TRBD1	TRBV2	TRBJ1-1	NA	TGTGCCAGCACCCCTCGGGACAGCAACACTGAAGCTTTCTTT	CASTPRDSNTEAFF
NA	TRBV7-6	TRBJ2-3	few	TGTGCCAGCAGCCTAAGCACAGATACGCAGTATTTT	CASSLSTDTQYF
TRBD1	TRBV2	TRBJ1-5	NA	TGTGCCAGCATCCGGGACAGTAATCAGCCCCAGCATTTT	CASIRDSNQPQHF
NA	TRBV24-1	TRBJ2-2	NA	TGTGCCACCAGGAGAGAATCCGGGGAGCTGTTTTTT	CATRRESGELFF
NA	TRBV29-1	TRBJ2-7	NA	TGCAGCGTTGAAGATCTTCGCGGAAAACCCTACGAGCAGTACTTC	CSVEDLRGKPYEQYF
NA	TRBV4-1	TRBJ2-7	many	TGCGCCAGCAGCCAAGTGCCAGCGACCACCTACGAGCAGTACTTC	CASSQVPATTYEQYF
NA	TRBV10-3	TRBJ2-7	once	TGTGCCAGCAAGCGCGAAGCAGGGTTCTACGAGCAGTACTTC	CASKREAGFYEQYF
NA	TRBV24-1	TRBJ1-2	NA	TGTGCCACCAGTGATGGACATTTCTATGGCTACACCTTC	CATSDGHFYGYTF
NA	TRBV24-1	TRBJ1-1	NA	TGTGCCACCAGTGATTCTCGCACTGAAGCTTTCTTT	CATSDSRTEAFF
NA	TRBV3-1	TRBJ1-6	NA	TGTGCCAGCAGCCAAGATCGCCTACTACAGGGTCCTCTCCACTTT	CASSQDRLLQGPLHF
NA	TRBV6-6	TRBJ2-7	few	TGTGCCAGCAGTGACGAGCAGTACTTC	CASSDEQYF
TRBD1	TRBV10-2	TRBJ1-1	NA	TGCGACAGCAGTGAGTCGACAGGGCCGATCACTGAAGCTTTCTTT	CDSSESTGPITEAFF
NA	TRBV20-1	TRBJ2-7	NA	TGCAGTGCTAGAGATCGGAATCGGAGGGAGTACTTC	CSARDRNRREYF
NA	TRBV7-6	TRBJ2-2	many	TGTGCCAGCAGCGCAGCGAACACCGGGGAGCTGTTTTTT	CASSAANTGELFF
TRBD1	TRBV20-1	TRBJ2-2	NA	TGCAGTGCTAGAGGTCGGACGGGACAGGAGAACACCGGGGAGCTGTTTTTT	CSARGRTGQENTGELFF
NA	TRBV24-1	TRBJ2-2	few	TGTGCCACCAGTGACCGGGACGGGAACACCGGGGAGCCGCTTTTT	CATSDRDGNTGEPLF
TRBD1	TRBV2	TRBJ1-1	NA	TGTGCCAGCAGAGGACAGGGGGCAGGCACTGAGGCTTTCTTT	CASRGQGAGTEAFF
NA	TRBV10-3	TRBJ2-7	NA	TGTGCCATCAGTTCACGGGACTTCCCCTACGAGCAGTACTTC	CAISSRDFPYEQYF
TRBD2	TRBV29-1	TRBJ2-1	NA	TGCAGCGTTCCGGGGCGGTTGGGCGGGGGAGAGCAGTTCTTC	CSVPGRLGGGEQFF
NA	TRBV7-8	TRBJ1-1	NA	TGTGCCAGCAGCTTAGGACAGCTTGAAGCTTTCTTT	CASSLGQLEAFF
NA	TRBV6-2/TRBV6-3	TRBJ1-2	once	TGTGCCATCAGTCTCCAAGGTGCCTATGGCTACACCTTC	CAISLQGAYGYTF
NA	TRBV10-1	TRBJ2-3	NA	TGCGCCAGCAGTGGGCCTAGCGATACGCAGTATTTT	CASSGPSDTQYF
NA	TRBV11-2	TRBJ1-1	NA	TGTGCCAGCACCGTGGTCCAGGGAGGAACTGAAGCTTTCTTT	CASTVVQGGTEAFF
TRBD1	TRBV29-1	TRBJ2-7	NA	TGCAGCGTTGTTGCCCCGGGACAGTTCGACGAGCAGTACTTC	CSVVAPGQFDEQYF
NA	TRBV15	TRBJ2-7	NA	TGTGCCACCATCAGTGGGTCTTGGTGGCCGGACGAGCAGTACTTC	CATISGSWWPDEQYF